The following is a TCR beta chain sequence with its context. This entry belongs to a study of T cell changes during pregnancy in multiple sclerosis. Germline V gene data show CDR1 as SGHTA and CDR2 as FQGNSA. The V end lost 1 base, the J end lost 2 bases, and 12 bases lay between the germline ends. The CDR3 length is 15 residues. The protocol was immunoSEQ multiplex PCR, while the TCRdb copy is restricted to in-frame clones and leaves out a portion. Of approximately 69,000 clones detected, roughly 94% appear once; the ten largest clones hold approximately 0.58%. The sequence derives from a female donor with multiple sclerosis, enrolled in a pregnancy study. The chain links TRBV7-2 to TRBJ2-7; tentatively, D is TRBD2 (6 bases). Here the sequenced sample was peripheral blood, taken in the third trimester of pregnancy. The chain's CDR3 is CASSLVTLAAYEQYF. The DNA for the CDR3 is TGTGCCAGCAGCTTAGTTACACTAGCTGCCTACGAGCAGTACTTC.